This TCR beta chain appears in the sequencing data of a study of identical twins. Unique molecular identifiers were in the cDNA, with template-switch universal primer binding. TCRdb re-derived calls from the 5' RACE reads in MiXCR, one entry per CDR3 protein. In the table there are approximately 230,000 distinct CDR3 sequences, 6.5% to 8% of which are singletons. Study observations and caveats: Beta clonotypes that were abundant in cord blood contained fewer insertions, a pattern absent from memory repertoires.

This clonotype was observed a few times. Its antigen remains unidentified. Mismatch with germline at one junction end may stem from a read error. Germline CDR1 SGHRS, CDR2 YFSETQ. This CDR3 comprises 14 residues. These data were likewise used in another study, on T cells expressing NK-cell markers. Turning to that study: The study found these clonotypes also leading the CD3+CD56-NKG2C+ fraction in a few donors.

Sequences were obtained from CD8+ T cells sorted from blood. The chain carries TRBV5-1 and TRBJ2-7; no clear D. The TCR sequence derives from a woman younger than 35 in good health. CDR3 nucleotide sequence: TGCGCCAGCAGCTTGCTCCGGCCCCCAAGCGTCCTAAGCTTC. This sequence encodes CASSLLRPPSVLSF.